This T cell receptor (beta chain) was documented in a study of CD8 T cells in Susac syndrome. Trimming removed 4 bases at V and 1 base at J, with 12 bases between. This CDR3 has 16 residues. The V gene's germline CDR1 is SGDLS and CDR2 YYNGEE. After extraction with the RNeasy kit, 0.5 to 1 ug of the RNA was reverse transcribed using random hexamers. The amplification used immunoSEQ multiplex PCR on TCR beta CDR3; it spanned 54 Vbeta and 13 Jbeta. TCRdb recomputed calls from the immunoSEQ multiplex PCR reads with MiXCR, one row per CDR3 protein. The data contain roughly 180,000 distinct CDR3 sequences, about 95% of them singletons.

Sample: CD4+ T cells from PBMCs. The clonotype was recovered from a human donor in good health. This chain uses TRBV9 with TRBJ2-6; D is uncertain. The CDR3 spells CASSLTSGSGANVLTF. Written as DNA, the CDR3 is TGTGCCAGCAGCCTGACTTCGGGTTCTGGGGCCAACGTCCTGACTTTC.